This TCR beta chain was obtained from a study of type 1 regulatory T cells. For the study at large: T-allo10 is an in vitro-generated, Tr1-enriched CD4 T cell product specific for alloantigen.

One entry per CDR3 protein results from TCRdb running MiXCR on the reads. This sample yields tens of thousands of distinct CDR3 sequences, of which about 50% are seen a single time; about 2% belongs to the top ten. Study conclusions and caveats: Tr1 cells had a more restricted TCR repertoire than non-Tr1 cells.

Note on this clonotype: The target antigen is unknown.

CDR3 length equals 18 residues. Germline V lookup: CDR1 SGHRS, CDR2 YFSETQ. Trimming cost V 4 bases and J 5 bases; bases outside gene matches: 17. This TCR derives from a human donor in good health. The sequencing input was cultured non-Tr1 T cells, either the whole culture or a sorted T cell fraction (not recorded which). The rearrangement joins TRBV5-1 to TRBJ2-2; 7 nucleotides align to TRBD2. CDR3 region: CASSPGPGSVGGTGELFF. CDR3 DNA: TGCGCCAGCAGCCCCGGCCCAGGGTCCGTGGGAGGGACCGGGGAGCTGTTTTTT.